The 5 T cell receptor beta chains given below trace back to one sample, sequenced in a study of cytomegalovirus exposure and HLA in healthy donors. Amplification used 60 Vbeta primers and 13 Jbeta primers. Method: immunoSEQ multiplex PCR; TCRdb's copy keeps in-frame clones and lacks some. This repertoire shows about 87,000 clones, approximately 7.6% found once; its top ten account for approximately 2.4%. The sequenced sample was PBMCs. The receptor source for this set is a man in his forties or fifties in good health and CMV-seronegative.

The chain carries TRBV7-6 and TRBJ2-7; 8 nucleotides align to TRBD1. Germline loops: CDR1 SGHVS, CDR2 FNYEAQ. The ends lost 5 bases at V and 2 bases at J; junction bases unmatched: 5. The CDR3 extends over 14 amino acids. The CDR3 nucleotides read TGTGCCAGCAGCGTAGGACAGGGTACCTACGAGCAGTACTTC. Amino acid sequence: CASSVGQGTYEQYF. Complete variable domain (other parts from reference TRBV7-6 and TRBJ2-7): GAGVSQSPRYKVTKRGQDVALRCDPISGHVSLYWYRQALGQGPEFLTYFNYEAQQDKSGLPNDRFSAERPEGSISTLTIQRTEQRDSAMYRCASSVGQGTYEQYFGPGTRLTVT.

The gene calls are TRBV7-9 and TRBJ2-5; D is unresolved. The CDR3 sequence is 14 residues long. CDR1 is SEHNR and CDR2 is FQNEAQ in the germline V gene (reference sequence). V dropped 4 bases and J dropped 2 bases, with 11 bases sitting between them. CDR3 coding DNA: TGTGCCAGCAGCTCCGCCAGGATACAAGAGACCCAGTACTTC. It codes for CASSSARIQETQYF.

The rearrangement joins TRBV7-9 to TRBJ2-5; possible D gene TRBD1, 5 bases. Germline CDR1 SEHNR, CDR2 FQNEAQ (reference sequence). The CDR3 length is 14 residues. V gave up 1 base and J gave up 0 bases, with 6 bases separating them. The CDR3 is CASSLGQHQETQYF. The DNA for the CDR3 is TGTGCCAGCAGCTTAGGACAGCACCAAGAGACCCAGTACTTC.

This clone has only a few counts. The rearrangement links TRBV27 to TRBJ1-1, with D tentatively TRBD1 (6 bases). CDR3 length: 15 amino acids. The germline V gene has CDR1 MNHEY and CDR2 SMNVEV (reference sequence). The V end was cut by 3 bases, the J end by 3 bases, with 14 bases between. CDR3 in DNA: TGTGCCAGCAGTTTTCGCGGGGGCTCGGACACTGAAGCTTTCTTT. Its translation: CASSFRGGSDTEAFF.

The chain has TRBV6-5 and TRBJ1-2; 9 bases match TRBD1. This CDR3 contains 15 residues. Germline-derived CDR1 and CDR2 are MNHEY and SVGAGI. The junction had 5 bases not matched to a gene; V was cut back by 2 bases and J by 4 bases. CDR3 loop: CASSYDGQGIYGYTF. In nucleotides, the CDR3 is TGTGCCAGCAGTTACGACGGACAGGGGATCTATGGCTACACCTTC.